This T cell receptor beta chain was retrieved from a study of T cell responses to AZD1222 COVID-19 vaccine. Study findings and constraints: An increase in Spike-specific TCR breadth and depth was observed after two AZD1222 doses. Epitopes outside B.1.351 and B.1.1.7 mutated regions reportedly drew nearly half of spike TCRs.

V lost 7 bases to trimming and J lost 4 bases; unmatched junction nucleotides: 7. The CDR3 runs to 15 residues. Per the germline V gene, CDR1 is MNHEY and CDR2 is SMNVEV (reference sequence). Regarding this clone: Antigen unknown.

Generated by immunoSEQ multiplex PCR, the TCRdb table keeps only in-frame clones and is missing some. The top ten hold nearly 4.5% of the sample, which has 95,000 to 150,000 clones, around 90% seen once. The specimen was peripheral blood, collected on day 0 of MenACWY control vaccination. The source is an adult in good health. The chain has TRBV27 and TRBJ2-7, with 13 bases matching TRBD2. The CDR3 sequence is CASKPGLAGTYEQYF. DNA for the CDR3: TGTGCCAGCAAACCGGGACTAGCGGGAACATACGAGCAGTACTTC.